One and the same sample provided the 8 T cell receptor beta chains below, sequenced in a study of PD-L1 blockade in urothelial cancer. Generated by immunoSEQ multiplex PCR, the TCRdb table keeps only in-frame clones and is missing some. The table includes about 72,000 clones, about 86% detected once. Time point in this sample: pretreatment peripheral blood. The sequences come from PBMCs, collected around atezolizumab (anti-PD-L1) treatment. All receptors derive from a man aged 60 to 75 with urothelial cancer.

This sequence joins TRBV4-1 and TRBJ1-6; 7 bases map to TRBD1. Looked up from germline, CDR1 is MGHRA and CDR2 is YSYEKL. Trimming at V came to 3 bases and at J to 7 bases, leaving 9 bases not matched to a gene. This CDR3 contains 16 residues. CDR3 in DNA: TGCGCCAGCAGCCAGGGGAGACAGGGAGGCAATTCACCCCTCCACTTT. It is translated as CASSQGRQGGNSPLHF.

The chain has TRBV7-2 and TRBJ2-7; 13 bases align to TRBD2. After removal of 3 bases from V and 2 bases from J, the junction contained 4 bases not matched to a gene. The germline V gene encodes CDR1 SGHTA and CDR2 FQGNSA. The CDR3 extends over 16 amino acids. The CDR3: CASSLYGTSGAYEQYF. CDR3 nucleotides: TGTGCCAGCAGCTTGTACGGGACTAGCGGGGCCTACGAGCAGTACTTC.

The chain uses TRBV18 and TRBJ2-5; no clear D gene. The V gene's germline CDR1 is KGHSH and CDR2 LQKENI. The CDR3 is 17 amino acids. With 0 bases removed from V and 1 base from J, the gap between germline ends came to 15 bases. The CDR3 bases are TGTGCCAGCTCACCACCCGGTGTCCGAGGCGCCCAAGAGACCCAGTACTTC. It is translated as CASSPPGVRGAQETQYF.

This rearrangement joins TRBV18 to TRBJ2-5; a weak D match, TRBD1 (6 bases). CDR1 is KGHSH, CDR2 LQKENI, per germline. Trimming cost V 2 bases and J 5 bases, with 6 bases left between them. The CDR3 covers 12 residues. The DNA of the CDR3 is TGTGCCAGCTCACCAAGGGGGGAGACCCAGTACTTC. Translating gives CASSPRGETQYF.

This clone was observed a handful of times. This CDR3 is CASRSQGARGNTIYF. In DNA form, the CDR3 reads TGTGCCAGCAGATCCCAGGGGGCGCGAGGAAACACCATATATTTT. This chain links TRBV27 with TRBJ1-3, with TRBD1 matching over 8 bases. Germline values: CDR1 MNHEY, CDR2 SMNVEV (reference sequence). This CDR3 region has 15 residues. The V gene end was trimmed by 6 bases and the J gene end by 4 bases; junction bases not matched to a gene: 8.

V and J are TRBV10-1 and TRBJ2-3; TRBD1 aligns across 10 bases. This CDR3 region has 15 residues. Germline assignment: CDR1 WNHNN and CDR2 SYGVQD (reference sequence). With V trimmed by 4 bases and J by 5 bases, 6 bases remained unmatched. CDR3: CASSAGTGEIDTQYF. The CDR3 region has the DNA TGCGCCAGCAGTGCCGGGACAGGGGAGATAGATACGCAGTATTTT.

V and J are TRBV4-1 and TRBJ1-5; 9 positions match TRBD1. The CDR3 is made up of 16 amino acids. The V gene's germline CDR1 is MGHRA and CDR2 YSYEKL. Losses at the gene ends were 3 bases for V and 2 bases for J; bases not matched to a gene: 5. The CDR3 loop reads CASSHTGQGRNQPQHF. The CDR3 region has the DNA TGCGCCAGCAGCCACACGGGACAGGGCCGCAATCAGCCCCAGCATTTT.

V is TRBV4-1 and J is TRBJ1-5; 7 bases are shared with TRBD1. CDR3 length: 16 residues. J gave up 4 bases and V 2 bases, and 8 bases lay outside the gene matches. Germline V CDR1 and CDR2: MGHRA, YSYEKL. Here the CDR3 DNA reads TGCGCCAGCAGCCAAAGGAGGACAGGTCCAAATCAGCCCCAGCATTTT. It codes for CASSQRRTGPNQPQHF.